This T cell receptor beta chain appears in the sequencing data of a study of T cells in Graves' hyperthyroidism and ophthalmopathy. Study-level points and caveats: Blood also held most thyroid clonotypes expanded beyond 0.001.

Amplification of TCR beta CDR3 regions was performed using RNA transcripts as template. First-round RT-PCR targeting the TCR CDR3 was performed with the HTBI primer set. MiXCR, applied by TCRdb to the multiplex PCR reads, yields one record per CDR3 protein. There are about 280,000 distinct CDR3 sequences in the sample; less than 30% occur only once, and approximately 30% lies in the top ten. This clonotype was observed at least ten times. The antigen remains undetermined. The study enrolled patients aged 18 to 65 with newly diagnosed hyperthyroidism of under 2 months' duration. Each diagnosis drew on symptoms, thyroxine, TRAb, thyroid ultrasound and orbital computed tomography findings. PBMCs stemmed from 10 ml fresh peripheral blood. The sequencing sample was made of blood. The clonotype originates from a man aged 40-49 years with Graves' hyperthyroidism that later progressed to Graves' ophthalmopathy.

CDR3 region: CASSSGGQPQHF. The CDR3, as DNA: TGTGCCAGCAGTTCAGGGGGTCAGCCCCAGCATTTT. The V call is TRBV12-3 or TRBV12-4, the J call TRBJ1-5, with TRBD1 matching over 7 bases. The CDR3 is made up of 12 amino acids. With V trimmed by 4 bases and J by 6 bases, 0 bases remained unmatched.